The 10 T cell receptor beta chains presented below share a single source sample, sequenced in a study of blood T cell repertoires in COVID-19. The table came from immunoSEQ multiplex PCR; TCRdb's copy has only in-frame clones and leaves some out. The table includes fewer than 60,000 clones, 79% detected once. The specimen sequenced was peripheral blood. The receptors derive from an older man with acute or convalescent COVID-19.

The J gene is TRBJ2-2, the V gene TRBV7-3; no definite D call. The CDR3 totals 14 residues. V was clipped by 1 base and J by 2 bases, with 5 bases between them. The germline V gene has CDR1 SGHTA and CDR2 FQGTGA. The CDR3 reads CASSLNLNTGELFF. The DNA of the CDR3 is TGTGCCAGCAGCTTAAATCTAAACACCGGGGAGCTGTTTTTT.

This chain joins TRBV11-2 and TRBJ2-7; 9 positions match TRBD1. There are 13 residues in the CDR3. Germline assignment: CDR1 SGHAT and CDR2 FQNNGV. J lost 7 bases, V lost 5 bases, and 6 bases had no gene match. The CDR3 DNA reads as TGTGCCAGCAGCCGGACAGGGGCGGAGGAGCAGTACTTC. Translation gives CASSRTGAEEQYF.

The chain couples TRBV3-1 (or the pseudogene TRBV3-2) to TRBJ2-5, with D possibly matching TRBD2 (5 bases). The length of the CDR3 is 13 residues. V was clipped by 7 bases and J by 6 bases, with 15 bases between them. The germline CDR1 and CDR2 sequences are LGHDT and YNNKEL (reference sequence). The chain's CDR3 is CASNLGGGQTQYF. For the CDR3, the DNA is TGTGCCAGCAATTTGGGCGGCGGGCAGACCCAGTACTTC.

V gene TRBV29-1 combines with J gene TRBJ2-1, with a tentative D call TRBD1 (6 bases). The CDR3 is made up of 14 amino acids. V was shortened by 4 bases and J by 8 bases, with 18 bases between the two germline ends. CDR1 and CDR2 (germline): SQVTM, ANQGSEA. The CDR3 sequence is CSVGKDLRGDEQFF. As DNA, the CDR3 is TGCAGCGTTGGTAAAGACCTCAGGGGAGATGAGCAGTTCTTC.

The genes are TRBV5-8 and TRBJ1-5; a possible D gene is TRBD1 (5 bases). Germline values: CDR1 SGHTS, CDR2 YDEGEE. V dropped 8 bases and J dropped 3 bases, with 9 bases sitting between them. This CDR3 region has 12 residues. The CDR3 DNA sequence: TGTGCCAGTAACAGGCCCAATCAGCCCCAGCATTTT. Its translation: CASNRPNQPQHF.

The chain has TRBV5-1 and TRBJ1-1; a possible D gene is TRBD1 (5 bases). Germline assignment: CDR1 SGHRS and CDR2 YFSETQ. V dropped 2 bases and J dropped 1 base, with 12 bases sitting between them. This CDR3 has 15 residues. CDR3 residues: CASSLTGRSNTEAFF. The CDR3 DNA reads as TGCGCCAGCAGCTTAACAGGACGATCGAACACTGAAGCTTTCTTT.

The chain links TRBV6-5 to TRBJ1-2; tentative D call: TRBD1 (5 bases). V lost 6 bases and J 0 bases, leaving 11 bases between the germline ends. This CDR3 region has 14 residues. Germline V gives CDR1 MNHEY, CDR2 SVGAGI. CDR3 nucleotides: TGTGCCAGCAGCTTGACAGTTACTAACTATGGCTACACCTTC. Its protein is CASSLTVTNYGYTF.

This clone was picked up many times. The CDR3 protein is CATSTGGANEQYF. As DNA, the CDR3 is TGTGCCACCAGCACGGGGGGAGCGAACGAGCAGTACTTC. This chain links TRBV15 with TRBJ2-7; TRBD2 matches 7 bases. Germline-derived CDR1 and CDR2 are LNHNV and YYDKDF (reference sequence). This CDR3 has 13 residues. V dropped 4 bases and J dropped 5; count of bases not matched to a gene: 5.

V usage is TRBV7-8 and J usage is TRBJ2-7; 10 nucleotides align to TRBD1. Germline lookup yields CDR1 SGHVS and CDR2 FQNEAQ. The CDR3 is 15 amino acids. Trimming at V came to 1 base and at J to 5 bases, leaving 5 bases not matched to a gene. The CDR3, as DNA: TGTGCCAGCAGCTTAGGGACAGGGGGGGTCGACGAGCAGTACTTC. Protein product: CASSLGTGGVDEQYF.

This clone showed up just once. J is TRBJ1-2 and V is TRBV14; 7 bases align to TRBD1. After removal of 2 bases from V and 4 bases from J, the junction contained 4 bases not matched to a gene. CDR3 length equals 14 residues. Germline CDR1 is SGHDN and CDR2 is FVKESK. CDR3 DNA: TGTGCCAGCAGCCAACAACAGGGGATCTATGGCTACACCTTC. As protein: CASSQQQGIYGYTF. Together with reference TRBV14 and TRBJ1-2, the CDR3 gives the full variable domain: EAGVTQFPSHSVIEKGQTVTLRCDPISGHDNLYWYRRVMGKEIKFLLHFVKESKQDESGMPNNRFLAERTGGTYSTLKVQPAELEDSGVYFCASSQQQGIYGYTFGSGTRLTVV.